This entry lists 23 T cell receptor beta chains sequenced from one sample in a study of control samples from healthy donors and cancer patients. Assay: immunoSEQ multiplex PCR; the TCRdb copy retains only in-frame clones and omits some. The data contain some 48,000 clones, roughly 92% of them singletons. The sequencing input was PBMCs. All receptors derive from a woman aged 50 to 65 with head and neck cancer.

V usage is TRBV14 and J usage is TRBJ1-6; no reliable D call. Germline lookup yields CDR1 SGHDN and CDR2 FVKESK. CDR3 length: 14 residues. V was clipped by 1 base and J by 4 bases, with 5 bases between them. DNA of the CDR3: TGTGCCAGCAGCCAAGTACCTTATAATTCACCCCTCCACTTT. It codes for CASSQVPYNSPLHF.

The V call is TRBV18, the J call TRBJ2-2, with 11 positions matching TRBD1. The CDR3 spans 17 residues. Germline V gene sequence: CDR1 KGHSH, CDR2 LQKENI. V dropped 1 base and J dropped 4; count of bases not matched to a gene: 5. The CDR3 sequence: CASSPLGQGAVTGELFF. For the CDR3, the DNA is TGTGCCAGCTCACCACTTGGACAGGGGGCGGTCACCGGGGAGCTGTTTTTT.

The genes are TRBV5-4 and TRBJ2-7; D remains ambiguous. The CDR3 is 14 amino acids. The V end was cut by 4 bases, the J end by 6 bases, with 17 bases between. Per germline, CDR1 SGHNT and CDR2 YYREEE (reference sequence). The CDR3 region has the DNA TGTGCCAGCAGCCCCTTCGGCCACTTCAGCGAGCAGTACTTC. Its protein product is CASSPFGHFSEQYF.

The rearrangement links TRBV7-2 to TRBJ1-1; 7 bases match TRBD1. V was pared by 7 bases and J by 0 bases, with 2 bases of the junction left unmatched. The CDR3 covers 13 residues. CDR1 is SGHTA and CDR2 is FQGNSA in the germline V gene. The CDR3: CASTGQLNTEAFF. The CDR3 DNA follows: TGTGCCAGCACGGGACAGTTGAACACTGAAGCTTTCTTT.

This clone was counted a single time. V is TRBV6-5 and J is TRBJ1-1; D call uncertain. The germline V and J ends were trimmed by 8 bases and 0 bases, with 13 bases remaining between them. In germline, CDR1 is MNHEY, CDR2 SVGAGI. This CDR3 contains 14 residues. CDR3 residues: CASRGGFLNTEAFF. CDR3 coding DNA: TGTGCCAGCCGAGGAGGTTTTCTGAACACTGAAGCTTTCTTT.

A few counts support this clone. This CDR3 is CAWKAAGNTIYF. In DNA, the CDR3 is TGTGCCTGGAAAGCGGCTGGAAACACCATATATTTT. This chain uses TRBV30 with TRBJ1-3, with D hard to call. Germline CDR1 reads GTSNPN; CDR2 reads SVGIG (reference sequence). CDR3 length: 12 amino acids. V shed 4 bases and J shed 2 bases, with 6 bases lying between them.

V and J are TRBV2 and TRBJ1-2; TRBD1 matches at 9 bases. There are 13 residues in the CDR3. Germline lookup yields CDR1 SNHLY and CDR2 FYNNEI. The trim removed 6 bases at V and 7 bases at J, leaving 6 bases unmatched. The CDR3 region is CASSLQGATGYTF. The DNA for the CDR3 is TGTGCCAGCAGCCTACAGGGGGCGACTGGCTACACCTTC.

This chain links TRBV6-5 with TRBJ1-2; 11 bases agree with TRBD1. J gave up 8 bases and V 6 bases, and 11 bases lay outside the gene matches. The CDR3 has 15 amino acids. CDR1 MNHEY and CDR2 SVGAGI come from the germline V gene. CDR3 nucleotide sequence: TGTGCCAGCAGCCCCTGGGACAGGGGGATTGGCGGCTACACCTTC. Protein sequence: CASSPWDRGIGGYTF.

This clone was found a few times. In nucleotides, the CDR3 is TGTGCCAGCAGTAAAAGACAGGGCTACAATCAGCCCCAGCATTTT. Encoded protein: CASSKRQGYNQPQHF. The V gene is TRBV6-5, the J gene TRBJ1-5, with TRBD1 identical over 7 bases. With V trimmed by 5 bases and J by 3 bases, 7 bases remained unmatched. This CDR3 region has 15 residues. Germline CDR1 is MNHEY and CDR2 is SVGAGI.

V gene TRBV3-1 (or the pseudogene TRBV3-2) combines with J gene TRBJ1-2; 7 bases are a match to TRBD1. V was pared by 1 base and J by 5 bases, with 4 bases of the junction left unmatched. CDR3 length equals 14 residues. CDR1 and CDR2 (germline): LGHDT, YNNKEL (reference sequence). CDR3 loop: CASSQGQGLYGYTF. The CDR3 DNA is TGTGCCAGCAGCCAAGGACAGGGTTTGTATGGCTACACCTTC.

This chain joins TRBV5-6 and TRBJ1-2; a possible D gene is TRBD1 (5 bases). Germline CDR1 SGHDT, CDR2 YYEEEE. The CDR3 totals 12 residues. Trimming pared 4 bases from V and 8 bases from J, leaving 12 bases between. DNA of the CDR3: TGTGCCAGCAGCCTCCGGGACGGAGGCTACACCTTC. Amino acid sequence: CASSLRDGGYTF.

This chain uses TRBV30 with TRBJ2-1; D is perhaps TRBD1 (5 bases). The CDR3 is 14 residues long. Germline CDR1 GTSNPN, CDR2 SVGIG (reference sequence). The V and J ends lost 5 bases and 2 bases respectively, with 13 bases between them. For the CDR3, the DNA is TGTGCCTGGGCCTTGGGGCAGCCCTACAATGAGCAGTTCTTC. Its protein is CAWALGQPYNEQFF.

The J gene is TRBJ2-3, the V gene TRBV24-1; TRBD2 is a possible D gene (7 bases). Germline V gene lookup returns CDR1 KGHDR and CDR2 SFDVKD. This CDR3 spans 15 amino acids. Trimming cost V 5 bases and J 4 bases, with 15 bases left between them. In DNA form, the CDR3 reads TGTGCCACCAGTGCTAAGGGGGGGGCCCCAGATACGCAGTATTTT. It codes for CATSAKGGAPDTQYF.

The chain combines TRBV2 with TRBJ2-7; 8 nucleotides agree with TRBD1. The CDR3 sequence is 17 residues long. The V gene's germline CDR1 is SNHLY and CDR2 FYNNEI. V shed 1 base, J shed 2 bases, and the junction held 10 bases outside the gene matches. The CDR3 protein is CASSEEGTGQGPYEQYF. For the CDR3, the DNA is TGTGCCAGCAGTGAAGAGGGGACAGGTCAAGGACCCTACGAGCAGTACTTC. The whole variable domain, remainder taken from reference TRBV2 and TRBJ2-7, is EPEVTQTPSHQVTQMGQEVILRCVPISNHLYFYWYRQILGQKVEFLVSFYNNEISEKSEIFDDQFSVERPDGSNFTLKIRSTKLEDSAMYFCASSEEGTGQGPYEQYFGPGTRLTVT.

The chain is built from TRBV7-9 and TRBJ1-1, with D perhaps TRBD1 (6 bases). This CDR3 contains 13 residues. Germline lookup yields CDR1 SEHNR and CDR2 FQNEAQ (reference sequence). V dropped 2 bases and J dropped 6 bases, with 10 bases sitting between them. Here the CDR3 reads CASSLLQGAEAFF. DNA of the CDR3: TGTGCCAGCAGCTTACTACAGGGTGCTGAAGCTTTCTTT.

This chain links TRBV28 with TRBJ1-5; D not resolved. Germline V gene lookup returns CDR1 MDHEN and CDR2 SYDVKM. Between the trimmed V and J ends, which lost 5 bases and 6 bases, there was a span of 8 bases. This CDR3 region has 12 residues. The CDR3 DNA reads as TGTGCCAGCAGTGCCCTGAGTCAGCCCCAGCATTTT. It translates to CASSALSQPQHF.

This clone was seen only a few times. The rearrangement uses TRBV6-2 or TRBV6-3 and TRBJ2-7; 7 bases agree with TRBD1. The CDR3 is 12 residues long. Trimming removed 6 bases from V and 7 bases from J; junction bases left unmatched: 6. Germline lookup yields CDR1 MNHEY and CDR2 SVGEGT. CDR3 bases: TGTGCCAGCAGCGGACAGGCAGGTGAGCAGTACTTC. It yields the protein CASSGQAGEQYF.

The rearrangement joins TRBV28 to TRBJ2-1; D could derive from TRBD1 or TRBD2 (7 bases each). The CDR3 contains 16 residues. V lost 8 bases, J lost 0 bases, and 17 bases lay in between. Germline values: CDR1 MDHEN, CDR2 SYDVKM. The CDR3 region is CASPPGRGLSYNEQFF. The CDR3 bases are TGTGCCAGCCCCCCGGGGAGGGGGCTCTCCTACAATGAGCAGTTCTTC.

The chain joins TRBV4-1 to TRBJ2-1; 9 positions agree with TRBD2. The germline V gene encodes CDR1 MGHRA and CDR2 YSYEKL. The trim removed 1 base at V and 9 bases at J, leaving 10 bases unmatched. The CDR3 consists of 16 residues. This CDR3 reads CASSQVETSGGGEQFF. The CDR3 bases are TGCGCCAGCAGCCAAGTAGAGACTAGCGGAGGGGGTGAGCAGTTCTTC.

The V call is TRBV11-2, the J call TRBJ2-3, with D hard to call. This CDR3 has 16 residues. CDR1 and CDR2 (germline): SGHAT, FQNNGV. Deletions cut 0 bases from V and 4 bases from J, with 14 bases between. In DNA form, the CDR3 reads TGTGCCAGCAGCTTAGATATGAGGCGTTTCGCAGATACGCAGTATTTT. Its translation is CASSLDMRRFADTQYF.

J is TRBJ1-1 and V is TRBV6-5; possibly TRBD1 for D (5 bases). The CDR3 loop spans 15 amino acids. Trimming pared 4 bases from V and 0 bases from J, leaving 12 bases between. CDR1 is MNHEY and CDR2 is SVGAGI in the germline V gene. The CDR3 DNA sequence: TGTGCCAGCAGTTCTCGGGGGAAGGTGAACACTGAAGCTTTCTTT. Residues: CASSSRGKVNTEAFF.

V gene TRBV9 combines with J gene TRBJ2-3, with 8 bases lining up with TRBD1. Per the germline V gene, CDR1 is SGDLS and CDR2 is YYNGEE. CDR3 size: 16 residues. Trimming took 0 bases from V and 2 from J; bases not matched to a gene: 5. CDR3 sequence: CASSVAEGQVTDTQYF. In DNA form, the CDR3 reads TGTGCCAGCAGCGTAGCTGAGGGACAGGTCACAGATACGCAGTATTTT. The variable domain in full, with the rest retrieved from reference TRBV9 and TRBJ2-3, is DSGVTQTPKHLITATGQRVTLRCSPRSGDLSVYWYQQSLDQGLQFLIQYYNGEERAKGNILERFSAQQFPDLHSELNLSSLELGDSALYFCASSVAEGQVTDTQYFGPGTRLTVL.

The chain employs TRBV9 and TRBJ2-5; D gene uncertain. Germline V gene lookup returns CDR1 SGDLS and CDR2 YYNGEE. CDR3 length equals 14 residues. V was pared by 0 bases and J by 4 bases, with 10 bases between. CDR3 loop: CASSVGVRPETQYF. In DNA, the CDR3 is TGTGCCAGCAGCGTAGGAGTCCGGCCAGAGACCCAGTACTTC.